The next 18 T cell receptor beta chains were all read from a single sample in a study of CD8 T cells in ankylosing spondylitis. TCRdb reprocessed the 5' RACE reads with MiXCR, giving one entry per CDR3 protein. The sample includes 200,000 to 300,000 distinct CDR3 sequences, roughly 10% of them seen just once. The sample taken for sequencing was blood, either unsorted or a sorted T cell fraction (not recorded which). These receptors all come from a male donor with ankylosing spondylitis or in good health (not recorded which).

The sample holds many counts of this clonotype. The chain links TRBV20-1 to TRBJ1-1; maybe TRBD1 (6 bases). The germline V gene has CDR1 DFQATT and CDR2 SNEGSKA (reference sequence). V was clipped by 2 bases and J by 7 bases, with 14 bases between them. The CDR3 is 13 amino acids. The CDR3 reads CSARRGAGDEAFF. The DNA for the CDR3 is TGCAGTGCTAGAAGGGGGGCCGGGGATGAAGCTTTCTTT.

This clonotype was picked up many times. CDR3 bases: TGTGCCACCAGCAGAGCCTACCCTGGACAGGGGTCCTCCTACGAGCAGTACTTC. Its protein is CATSRAYPGQGSSYEQYF. This chain links TRBV15 with TRBJ2-7; 9 nucleotides align to TRBD1. This CDR3 spans 18 amino acids. After removal of 1 base from V and 0 bases from J, the junction contained 10 bases not matched to a gene. The germline V gene encodes CDR1 LNHNV and CDR2 YYDKDF (reference sequence).

This clonotype was counted only a few times. This chain connects TRBV13 to TRBJ2-5, with D perhaps TRBD2 (6 bases). CDR3 length: 14 residues. The V and J ends lost 4 bases and 1 base respectively, with 10 bases between them. Germline CDR1 is PRHDT and CDR2 is FYEKMQ (reference sequence). This CDR3 is CASSSEGLQETQYF. As DNA, the CDR3 is TGTGCCAGCAGCTCAGAGGGACTCCAAGAGACCCAGTACTTC.

In its sample, this clonotype was seen many times. This rearrangement joins TRBV7-2 to TRBJ2-3; TRBD2 aligns across 7 bases. The junction had 11 bases not matched to a gene; V was cut back by 5 bases and J by 6 bases. The CDR3 spans 15 residues. From germline, CDR1 is SGHTA and CDR2 FQGNSA. In DNA, the CDR3 is TGTGCCAGCAGCAGAGCCGGGCTAGCGGCCGATACGCAGTATTTT. Protein: CASSRAGLAADTQYF.

V gene TRBV27 combines with J gene TRBJ2-1, with 8 bases that match TRBD1. Germline V CDR1 and CDR2: MNHEY, SMNVEV (reference sequence). The junction had 7 bases not matched to a gene; V was cut back by 5 bases and J by 7 bases. CDR3 size: 14 residues. Here the CDR3 reads CASSPWTGLNEQFF. Here the CDR3 DNA reads TGTGCCAGCAGTCCGTGGACAGGGTTAAATGAGCAGTTCTTC.

This clonotype was picked up a small number of times. J is TRBJ1-2 and V is TRBV30; D is uncertain. CDR3 length: 14 amino acids. CDR1 is GTSNPN, CDR2 SVGIG, per germline (reference sequence). Trimming took 4 bases from V and 8 from J, leaving 20 bases between them. This chain's CDR3 is CAWIRVRTQEGYTF. CDR3 bases: TGTGCCTGGATTCGGGTTCGGACTCAGGAGGGCTACACCTTC.

This clonotype was seen many times. The chain joins TRBV7-9 to TRBJ2-5; 8 positions agree with TRBD1. Germline assignment: CDR1 SEHNR and CDR2 FQNEAQ (reference sequence). V gave up 1 base and J gave up 4 bases; unmatched junction bases: 5. The CDR3 has 15 residues. The CDR3 loop reads CASSLGQGIRETQYF. The CDR3 DNA follows: TGTGCCAGCAGCTTAGGACAGGGGATTCGAGAGACCCAGTACTTC.

The V gene is TRBV6-5, the J gene TRBJ1-1, with 9 bases that match TRBD1. This CDR3 contains 16 residues. The V gene's germline CDR1 is MNHEY and CDR2 SVGAGI. Unmatched junction bases numbered 9, after V lost 2 bases and J lost 5 bases. The CDR3 loop reads CASSYASGTGYTEAFF. CDR3 in DNA: TGTGCCAGCAGTTACGCTTCCGGGACAGGGTATACTGAAGCTTTCTTT.

This clonotype was counted ten times or more. The chain carries TRBV5-1 and TRBJ1-1; 8 positions match TRBD1. V shed 0 bases and J 0 bases; nucleotides not matched to a gene: 4. Per germline, CDR1 SGHRS and CDR2 YFSETQ. This CDR3 has 16 residues. The CDR3 reads CASSLGQGRLNTEAFF. CDR3 coding DNA: TGCGCCAGCAGCTTGGGACAGGGGCGGTTGAACACTGAAGCTTTCTTT.

This clonotype was counted ten times or more. The chain is built from TRBV13 and TRBJ2-3, with D possibly matching TRBD2 (6 bases). There are 14 residues in the CDR3. Germline CDR1 reads PRHDT; CDR2 reads FYEKMQ (reference sequence). Trimming shortened V by 4 bases and J by 1 base, and 9 bases separated the two germline ends. CDR3 sequence: CASSSGLRTDTQYF. The CDR3 nucleotides read TGTGCCAGCAGCTCGGGACTTCGCACAGATACGCAGTATTTT.

A few counts support this clonotype. The CDR3 nucleotides read TGTGCTAGTGGTTTGGTAAGTGGGCCCCAGCATTTT. This encodes CASGLVSGPQHF. This chain links TRBV12-5 with TRBJ1-5, with no clear D. The CDR3 has 12 residues. Germline CDR1 reads LGHNT; CDR2 reads FRNRAP. V was shortened by 0 bases and J by 9 bases, with 6 bases between the two germline ends.

This clonotype was detected ten times or more. The V gene is TRBV2, the J gene TRBJ2-1; D gene unclear. Trimming removed 11 bases at V and 8 bases at J, with 19 bases between. The CDR3 loop spans 13 amino acids. Per the germline V gene, CDR1 is SNHLY and CDR2 is FYNNEI. The CDR3: CASKTTLSYEQFF. The DNA of the CDR3 is TGTGCCTCCAAAACGACATTAAGCTATGAGCAGTTCTTC.

This rearrangement joins TRBV6-4 to TRBJ2-1, with unresolved D. V lost 3 bases to trimming and J lost 8 bases, with 17 bases between them. Germline V CDR1 and CDR2: MRHNA, SNTAGT. This CDR3 is 15 amino acids long. CDR3 region: CASSDTGEGFYEQFF. CDR3 nucleotide sequence: TGTGCCAGCAGTGATACTGGGGAAGGGTTCTATGAGCAGTTCTTC.

This clonotype was found many times. This chain joins TRBV30 and TRBJ2-5; perhaps TRBD2 as D (5 bases). Germline assignment: CDR1 GTSNPN and CDR2 SVGIG (reference sequence). The V end was cut by 0 bases, the J end by 3 bases, with 14 bases between. This CDR3 has 15 residues. CDR3 region: CAWSVKTGLKETQYF. Here the CDR3 DNA reads TGTGCCTGGAGTGTAAAGACCGGACTTAAAGAGACCCAGTACTTC. Full variable domain (missing parts from reference TRBV30 and TRBJ2-5): SQTIHQWPATLVQPVGSPLSLECTVEGTSNPNLYWYRQAAGRGLQLLFYSVGIGQISSEVPQNLSASRPQDRQFILSSKKLLLSDSGFYLCAWSVKTGLKETQYFGPGTRLLVL.

This clonotype has ten or more counts. This sequence joins TRBV6-1 and TRBJ1-4; a weak D match, TRBD1 (5 bases). Trimming removed 7 bases from V and 8 bases from J, with 14 bases in between. The CDR3 runs to 13 residues. Germline-derived CDR1 and CDR2 are MNHNS and SASEGT. This CDR3 is CASTSQGGEKLFF. The CDR3 nucleotides read TGTGCCAGCACGAGTCAGGGAGGGGAAAAACTGTTTTTT.

This clonotype has ten or more counts. V and J are TRBV10-3 and TRBJ2-6; no clear D. Trimming left V 2 bases short and J 0 bases short, with 14 bases between. The CDR3 extends over 18 amino acids. Germline CDR1 ENHRY, CDR2 SYGVKD. CDR3 DNA sequence: TGTGCCATCAGTGAGGATAAGGACGTTAGCTCTGGGGCCAACGTCCTGACTTTC. It codes for CAISEDKDVSSGANVLTF.

This clonotype was seen repeatedly, ten times or more. The CDR3 sequence: CASSLALAGATGRNTDTQYF. The CDR3 nucleotides are TGTGCCAGCAGTTTAGCACTAGCGGGGGCCACCGGTCGGAACACAGATACGCAGTATTTT. The chain links TRBV12-3 or TRBV12-4 to TRBJ2-3; 11 nucleotides match TRBD2. J gave up 2 bases and V 0 bases, and 13 bases lay outside the gene matches. The CDR3 loop spans 20 amino acids.

At least ten counts were recorded for this clonotype. The chain employs TRBV5-1 and TRBJ2-1; D uncertain. The CDR3 length is 14 residues. Trimming pared 0 bases from V and 5 bases from J, leaving 9 bases between. Germline V gives CDR1 SGHRS, CDR2 YFSETQ. DNA of the CDR3: TGCGCCAGCAGCTTGGGGAGTCAACACAATGAGCAGTTCTTC. This gives the protein CASSLGSQHNEQFF.